These T cell receptor beta chains were read from a single sample in a study of cytotoxic CD8 clonotypes in ibrutinib-treated CLL. Some clones are missing from TCRdb's copy, which holds only in-frame ones; the method was immunoSEQ multiplex PCR. The sample lists over 65,000 clones; roughly 77% were seen once. The specimen comprised PBMCs, sampled after 12 months of ibrutinib treatment. These receptor sequences come from a human donor with chronic lymphocytic leukemia. Both conserved end residues are part of each CDR3. The D gene is left open where the match is weak. Size values are once, few and many counts, or a class for expanded clones, and some rows have none.

CDR3 length: 15; J gene: TRBJ1-5; D gene: -; V gene: TRBV27; clone size: -; CDR3 DNA: TGTGCCAGCAGTCCCTCGACAGTTAGCAATCAGCCCCAGCATTTT; CDR3 protein: CASSPSTVSNQPQHF
CDR3 length: 14; J gene: TRBJ1-1; D gene: -; V gene: TRBV28; clone size: -; CDR3 DNA: TGTGCCAGCAGATCCCCACAGGAATACACTGAAGCTTTCTTT; CDR3 protein: CASRSPQEYTEAFF
CDR3 length: 14; J gene: TRBJ1-5; D gene: TRBD1; V gene: TRBV5-1; clone size: few; CDR3 DNA: TGCGCCAGCAGCTCGACAGGGGGCGAGGGGCCCCAGCATTTT; CDR3 protein: CASSSTGGEGPQHF
CDR3 length: 15; J gene: TRBJ2-2; D gene: -; V gene: TRBV7-9; clone size: -; CDR3 DNA: TGTGCCAGCAGCTTAGGTAGCGGCCCCACCGGGGAGCTGTTTTTT; CDR3 protein: CASSLGSGPTGELFF
CDR3 length: 14; J gene: TRBJ2-3; D gene: -; V gene: TRBV14; clone size: -; CDR3 DNA: TGTGCCAGCAGCCAAGGTCCGGGGCGGGGTTCGCAGTATTTT; CDR3 protein: CASSQGPGRGSQYF
CDR3 length: 15; J gene: TRBJ2-7; D gene: -; V gene: TRBV6-5; clone size: -; CDR3 DNA: TGTGCCAGCAGTTACGGGGTTGGCAGCTCCTACGAGCAGTACTTC; CDR3 protein: CASSYGVGSSYEQYF
CDR3 length: 15; J gene: TRBJ2-3; D gene: TRBD2; V gene: TRBV28; clone size: -; CDR3 DNA: TGTGCCAGCAGGGCTAGCGGGGCGGACACAGATACGCAGTATTTT; CDR3 protein: CASRASGADTDTQYF
CDR3 length: 15; J gene: TRBJ1-6; D gene: -; V gene: TRBV30; clone size: medium-sized; CDR3 DNA: TGTGCCTGGAGTGCTGGGCGGCTGACGGATTCACCCCTCCACTTT; CDR3 protein: CAWSAGRLTDSPLHF
CDR3 length: 13; J gene: TRBJ1-1; D gene: TRBD1; V gene: TRBV19; clone size: -; CDR3 DNA: TGTGCCAGTACCCAGGGACAGTTCACTAAAGCTTTCTTT; CDR3 protein: CASTQGQFTKAFF
CDR3 length: 13; J gene: TRBJ1-2; D gene: TRBD1; V gene: TRBV18; clone size: -; CDR3 DNA: TGTGCCAGCTCACCGGGACAGGGGGATGGCTACACCTTC; CDR3 protein: CASSPGQGDGYTF
CDR3 length: 14; J gene: TRBJ2-3; D gene: TRBD1; V gene: TRBV5-1; clone size: few; CDR3 DNA: TGCGCCAGCAGCCCCCGGACAGGACGGGATACGCAGTATTTT; CDR3 protein: CASSPRTGRDTQYF
CDR3 length: 15; J gene: TRBJ1-5; D gene: -; V gene: TRBV30; clone size: -; CDR3 DNA: TGTGCCTGGAGCTTGGGGGGGCGTTACAATCAGCCCCAGCATTTT; CDR3 protein: CAWSLGGRYNQPQHF
CDR3 length: 12; J gene: TRBJ1-2; D gene: -; V gene: TRBV5-1; clone size: few; CDR3 DNA: TGCGCCAGCAGCCCCCTTCGCCCCCCGGGCACCTTC; CDR3 protein: CASSPLRPPGTF
CDR3 length: 14; J gene: TRBJ2-3; D gene: -; V gene: TRBV18; clone size: -; CDR3 DNA: TGTGCCAGCTCACCACCGATGGGCACAGATACGCAGTATTTT; CDR3 protein: CASSPPMGTDTQYF
CDR3 length: 16; J gene: TRBJ2-5; D gene: TRBD2; V gene: TRBV2; clone size: -; CDR3 DNA: TGTGCCAGCAGTGATTGGGTAGCGGGCGCCCAAGAGACCCAGTACTTC; CDR3 protein: CASSDWVAGAQETQYF
CDR3 length: 13; J gene: TRBJ1-2; D gene: -; V gene: TRBV18; clone size: -; CDR3 DNA: TGTGCCAGCACAGCCGGACCTAACTATGGCTACACCTTC; CDR3 protein: CASTAGPNYGYTF
CDR3 length: 13; J gene: TRBJ2-5; D gene: -; V gene: TRBV19; clone size: -; CDR3 DNA: TGTGCCAGTAGTATGTCCTGGGGGGAGACCCAGTACTTC; CDR3 protein: CASSMSWGETQYF
CDR3 length: 12; J gene: TRBJ1-1; D gene: -; V gene: TRBV30; clone size: -; CDR3 DNA: TGTGCCTGGATCGGCGCCTTCACTGAAGCTTTCTTT; CDR3 protein: CAWIGAFTEAFF
CDR3 length: 15; J gene: TRBJ2-5; D gene: -; V gene: TRBV9; clone size: many; CDR3 DNA: TGTGCCAGCAGCGTTGGGCTGGGGGTGGGAGAGACCCAGTACTTC; CDR3 protein: CASSVGLGVGETQYF
CDR3 length: 15; J gene: TRBJ2-6; D gene: -; V gene: TRBV6-6; clone size: -; CDR3 DNA: TGTGCCAGCAGTTCCCTGGGTGGTGGGGCCAACGTCCTGACTTTC; CDR3 protein: CASSSLGGGANVLTF
CDR3 length: 11; J gene: TRBJ1-1; D gene: -; V gene: TRBV20-1; clone size: few; CDR3 DNA: TGCAGTGCTAGAGGGCAGGGTGAAGCTTTCTTT; CDR3 protein: CSARGQGEAFF
CDR3 length: 14; J gene: TRBJ2-2; D gene: -; V gene: TRBV30; clone size: -; CDR3 DNA: TGTGCCTGGGGCCCGGGGGCTTGGGCCGGGGAGCTGTTTTTT; CDR3 protein: CAWGPGAWAGELFF
CDR3 length: 15; J gene: TRBJ2-6; D gene: -; V gene: TRBV28; clone size: once; CDR3 DNA: TGTGCCAGCAGCCCGGGGTCGGACTGGGCCAACGTCCTGACTTTC; CDR3 protein: CASSPGSDWANVLTF
CDR3 length: 14; J gene: TRBJ2-3; D gene: -; V gene: TRBV18; clone size: -; CDR3 DNA: TGTGCCAGCTCACCAGGGCTAGAGGCAGATACGCAGTATTTT; CDR3 protein: CASSPGLEADTQYF
CDR3 length: 13; J gene: TRBJ2-2; D gene: -; V gene: TRBV5-6; clone size: -; CDR3 DNA: TGTGCCAGCAGCTTGGGGGGCCCCGGGGAGCTGTTTTTT; CDR3 protein: CASSLGGPGELFF
CDR3 length: 15; J gene: TRBJ1-5; D gene: -; V gene: TRBV6-5; clone size: once; CDR3 DNA: TGTGCCAGCAGTTACTCAGGGGTGTACAATCAGCCCCAGCATTTT; CDR3 protein: CASSYSGVYNQPQHF
CDR3 length: 12; J gene: TRBJ1-4; D gene: -; V gene: TRBV6-1; clone size: -; CDR3 DNA: TGTGCCAGCGGACACTTAGGTGAAAAACTGTTTTTT; CDR3 protein: CASGHLGEKLFF
CDR3 length: 15; J gene: TRBJ1-6; D gene: -; V gene: TRBV29-1; clone size: -; CDR3 DNA: TGCAGCGTTGAACGAGAGACCCTTCCTAATTCACCCCTCCACTTT; CDR3 protein: CSVERETLPNSPLHF
CDR3 length: 15; J gene: TRBJ2-5; D gene: -; V gene: TRBV6-5; clone size: -; CDR3 DNA: TGTGCCAGCCCCCCGCGCAAGCCGCGTGAAGAGACCCAGTACTTC; CDR3 protein: CASPPRKPREETQYF
CDR3 length: 16; J gene: TRBJ2-3; D gene: TRBD2; V gene: TRBV28; clone size: many; CDR3 DNA: TGTGCCAGCAGTTTAGGGGCGGGAGGAGACACAGATACGCAGTATTTT; CDR3 protein: CASSLGAGGDTDTQYF
CDR3 length: 12; J gene: TRBJ1-2; D gene: -; V gene: TRBV28; clone size: -; CDR3 DNA: TGTGCCAGCAGTTTTGTAAACTATGGCTACACCTTC; CDR3 protein: CASSFVNYGYTF
CDR3 length: 16; J gene: TRBJ1-1; D gene: -; V gene: TRBV5-1; clone size: -; CDR3 DNA: TGCGCCAGCAGCTTGGTCCTGGACAGCCTTCTCACTGAAGCTTTCTTT; CDR3 protein: CASSLVLDSLLTEAFF
CDR3 length: 15; J gene: TRBJ1-4; D gene: -; V gene: TRBV5-1; clone size: -; CDR3 DNA: TGCGCCAGCAGCCCCCGACAGGCGATTAATGAAAAACTGTTTTTT; CDR3 protein: CASSPRQAINEKLFF
CDR3 length: 14; J gene: TRBJ1-2; D gene: TRBD1; V gene: TRBV7-2; clone size: -; CDR3 DNA: TGTGCCAGCAGTTACTGGCCCAGGGGGCAGGGCTACACCTTC; CDR3 protein: CASSYWPRGQGYTF
CDR3 length: 17; J gene: TRBJ2-1; D gene: TRBD2; V gene: TRBV27; clone size: -; CDR3 DNA: TGTGCCAGCTCCCGTGGGACTAGCGGGGGGTCCTACAATGAGCAGTTCTTC; CDR3 protein: CASSRGTSGGSYNEQFF
CDR3 length: 13; J gene: TRBJ2-3; D gene: -; V gene: TRBV5-1; clone size: -; CDR3 DNA: TGCGCCAGCCGGGGGGCGGGGGCAGATACGCAGTATTTT; CDR3 protein: CASRGAGADTQYF
CDR3 length: 15; J gene: TRBJ1-1; D gene: -; V gene: TRBV6-6; clone size: -; CDR3 DNA: TGTGCCAGCAGCCCCCCGGGCCTGGGGGGGACTGAAGCTTTCTTT; CDR3 protein: CASSPPGLGGTEAFF
CDR3 length: 17; J gene: TRBJ1-2; D gene: -; V gene: TRBV19; clone size: -; CDR3 DNA: TGTGCCAGTAGTATAGATCGGGGAGGGCCCCGGGACTATGGCTACACCTTC; CDR3 protein: CASSIDRGGPRDYGYTF
CDR3 length: 15; J gene: TRBJ1-6; D gene: TRBD1; V gene: TRBV18; clone size: -; CDR3 DNA: TGTGCCAGCTCACCACCAGGGGGCATGGGTTCACCCCTCCACTTT; CDR3 protein: CASSPPGGMGSPLHF
CDR3 length: 13; J gene: TRBJ2-6; D gene: -; V gene: TRBV7-3; clone size: -; CDR3 DNA: TGTGCCAGCAGCCCTCCTGGGGCCAACGTCCTGACTTTC; CDR3 protein: CASSPPGANVLTF
CDR3 length: 13; J gene: TRBJ1-5; D gene: -; V gene: TRBV5-1; clone size: many; CDR3 DNA: TGCGCCAGCCGAGGGTCCCCCAATCAGCCCCAGCATTTT; CDR3 protein: CASRGSPNQPQHF
CDR3 length: 15; J gene: TRBJ2-1; D gene: TRBD2; V gene: TRBV11-3; clone size: -; CDR3 DNA: TGTGCCAGCAGCCGGAGACTAGCGGGTTCGGATGAGCAGTTCTTC; CDR3 protein: CASSRRLAGSDEQFF
CDR3 length: 13; J gene: TRBJ2-1; D gene: -; V gene: TRBV11-1; clone size: -; CDR3 DNA: TGTGCCAGCAGCTTAGGGAACTACAATGAGCAGTTCTTC; CDR3 protein: CASSLGNYNEQFF
CDR3 length: 11; J gene: TRBJ1-2; D gene: -; V gene: TRBV6-5; clone size: -; CDR3 DNA: TGTGCCAGCAGTTACGGACGAGGCTTTACCTTC; CDR3 protein: CASSYGRGFTF
CDR3 length: 15; J gene: TRBJ1-3; D gene: -; V gene: TRBV7-9; clone size: -; CDR3 DNA: TGTGCCAGCAGCCAGGCGGGCTTTGGCCGAAACACCATATATTTT; CDR3 protein: CASSQAGFGRNTIYF